This T cell receptor beta chain was identified in a study of T cells after yellow fever vaccination. General study findings and limits: Weaker, the secondary response had a peak occurring faster, on day 5 versus 15.

This clonotype was detected only a few times. The antigen remains unidentified. TCRdb called the 5' RACE reads again in MiXCR, with one record for every CDR3 protein. The top ten clones hold over 12% of a sample with some 500,000 distinct CDR3 sequences, less than 15% of them seen once. The sequence came from a man aged 30-40 years who received the YFV17D yellow fever vaccine. The source was PBMCs, collected on the day of the yellow fever booster vaccination.

CDR3 protein: CASSPRAPGELFF. CDR3 nucleotide sequence: TGTGCCAGTAGTCCGAGGGCGCCCGGGGAGCTGTTTTTT. The chain combines TRBV19 with TRBJ2-2, with D possibly TRBD2 on 5 matching bases. Trimming removed 5 bases at V and 6 bases at J, with 10 bases between. The germline V gene encodes CDR1 LNHDA and CDR2 SQIVND (reference sequence). The CDR3 covers 13 residues.